This TCR beta chain was identified during a study of blood T cell repertoires in COVID-19. Study details: Nucleic acid was either cDNA or gDNA, and it came from T cells, B-cell-depleted T cells, or PBMCs.

The method was immunoSEQ multiplex PCR; TCRdb's version includes in-frame clones alone and lacks a portion of them. The sample lists 200,000 to 250,000 clones, roughly 89% seen once, with 5.5% to 8% in the top ten. The CDR3 runs 13 residues. Germline-derived CDR1 and CDR2 are SGHAT and FQNNGV. V lost 0 bases and J lost 7, with 8 bases in between. Sequenced: peripheral blood. This TCR came from a man aged 55 to 69 who had recovered from COVID-19. The chain carries TRBV11-2 and TRBJ2-3, with D unresolved. The CDR3, as DNA: TGTGCCAGCAGCTTAGAGGGCGCCCATACGCAGTATTTT. It yields the protein CASSLEGAHTQYF.